A selection of T cell receptor beta chains follows, all from one sample in a study of cytomegalovirus exposure and HLA in healthy donors. Sequencing was performed with immunoSEQ multiplex PCR; in TCRdb, only in-frame clones are kept and a portion is missing. The sample lists roughly 150,000 clones, approximately 73% seen once, with 1.6% in the top ten. The sequencing input was PBMCs. The receptors were sampled from a woman aged 18-30 years in good health and CMV-seronegative. CDR3s include the opening cysteine and the closing phenylalanine or tryptophan. Fields, in order: J gene, D gene, V gene, CDR3 length, clone size, CDR3 DNA, CDR3 protein. The D gene is left open where the match is weak. Clone size is given for some rows only: seen once, a few or many times, or a class if the clone is expanded.

j_gene: TRBJ2-1; d_gene: TRBD2; v_gene: TRBV6-1; len: 15; abundance: NA; CDR3nt: TGTGCCAGCAGTCTAGCGGGAGGGCCTTACAATGAGCAGTTCTTC; CDR3aa: CASSLAGGPYNEQFF
j_gene: TRBJ2-1; d_gene: NA; v_gene: TRBV6-5; len: 13; abundance: NA; CDR3nt: TGTGCCAGCAGGTCGGGTTACAACAATGAGCAGTTCTTC; CDR3aa: CASRSGYNNEQFF
j_gene: TRBJ2-7; d_gene: NA; v_gene: TRBV5-6; len: 13; abundance: NA; CDR3nt: TGTGCCAGCAGCTTACCCGACAGCTACGAGCAGTACTTC; CDR3aa: CASSLPDSYEQYF
j_gene: TRBJ1-2; d_gene: NA; v_gene: TRBV5-1; len: 15; abundance: NA; CDR3nt: TGCGCCAGCAGCTTGGCTGACTTAGCTAACTATGGCTACACCTTC; CDR3aa: CASSLADLANYGYTF
j_gene: TRBJ1-3; d_gene: NA; v_gene: TRBV18; len: 15; abundance: once; CDR3nt: TGTGCCAGCTCACCCGACAGGTTCTCTGGAAACACCATATATTTT; CDR3aa: CASSPDRFSGNTIYF
j_gene: TRBJ1-4; d_gene: TRBD1; v_gene: TRBV28; len: 16; abundance: NA; CDR3nt: TGTGCCAGCAGTATCCCCGGGACAGGGGTTAGTGAAAAACTGTTTTTT; CDR3aa: CASSIPGTGVSEKLFF
j_gene: TRBJ2-2; d_gene: NA; v_gene: TRBV12-1; len: 13; abundance: few; CDR3nt: TGTGCCAGCAGCGCTAGCGACACCGGGGAGCTGTTTTTT; CDR3aa: CASSASDTGELFF
j_gene: TRBJ2-3; d_gene: TRBD2; v_gene: TRBV19; len: 17; abundance: NA; CDR3nt: TGTGCCAGTAGTATAGATCTACTAGCGGGACGAGGAGATACGCAGTATTTT; CDR3aa: CASSIDLLAGRGDTQYF
j_gene: TRBJ2-2; d_gene: NA; v_gene: TRBV6-4; len: 13; abundance: NA; CDR3nt: TGTGCCAGCAGTGAGACTAACACCGGGGAGCTGTTTTTT; CDR3aa: CASSETNTGELFF
j_gene: TRBJ2-2; d_gene: NA; v_gene: TRBV9; len: 16; abundance: NA; CDR3nt: TGTGCCAGCAGCGTATCTCAGGCCCTCAACACCGGGGAGCTGTTTTTT; CDR3aa: CASSVSQALNTGELFF
j_gene: TRBJ2-3; d_gene: NA; v_gene: TRBV12-5; len: 13; abundance: NA; CDR3nt: TGTGCTAGTGGTCAGGTCTTCACAGATACGCAGTATTTT; CDR3aa: CASGQVFTDTQYF
j_gene: TRBJ1-2; d_gene: TRBD1; v_gene: TRBV29-1; len: 13; abundance: NA; CDR3nt: TGCAGCGTTGCCGTACAGGGGGATTGGGGCTACACCTTC; CDR3aa: CSVAVQGDWGYTF
j_gene: TRBJ2-1; d_gene: TRBD2; v_gene: TRBV28; len: 16; abundance: NA; CDR3nt: TGTGCCAGTCCTCCCCCGGGGGGTATCTCCTACAATGAGCAGTTCTTC; CDR3aa: CASPPPGGISYNEQFF
j_gene: TRBJ1-2; d_gene: NA; v_gene: TRBV25-1; len: 14; abundance: NA; CDR3nt: TGTGCCAGCAGTGAATCAGGGGCGGACTATGGCTACACCTTC; CDR3aa: CASSESGADYGYTF
j_gene: TRBJ1-1; d_gene: NA; v_gene: TRBV27; len: 15; abundance: NA; CDR3nt: TGTGCCAGCAGTTATCAGGGGTACATGAACACTGAAGCTTTCTTT; CDR3aa: CASSYQGYMNTEAFF
j_gene: TRBJ1-2; d_gene: NA; v_gene: TRBV7-9; len: 15; abundance: NA; CDR3nt: TGTGCCAGCAGCTTACGGGACACCGGTCTAGGTGGCTACACCTTC; CDR3aa: CASSLRDTGLGGYTF
j_gene: TRBJ2-2; d_gene: TRBD2; v_gene: TRBV9; len: 17; abundance: NA; CDR3nt: TGTGCCAGCAGCGCTTCAAAGCGGGGGGGCCCCACCGGGGAGCTGTTTTTT; CDR3aa: CASSASKRGGPTGELFF
j_gene: TRBJ2-3; d_gene: TRBD1; v_gene: TRBV25-1; len: 17; abundance: few; CDR3nt: TGTGCCAGCAGTGAATATACGACAGGGAGAAACACAGATACGCAGTATTTT; CDR3aa: CASSEYTTGRNTDTQYF
j_gene: TRBJ2-2; d_gene: NA; v_gene: TRBV21-1; len: 17; abundance: NA; CDR3nt: TGTGCCAGCAGCAAAGCCCGCGGACTCCAGAACACCGGGGAGCTGTTTTTT; CDR3aa: CASSKARGLQNTGELFF
j_gene: TRBJ1-2; d_gene: NA; v_gene: TRBV5-6; len: 16; abundance: NA; CDR3nt: TGTGCCAGCAGAGGATACTACGACTATCTTAACTATGGCTACACCTTC; CDR3aa: CASRGYYDYLNYGYTF
j_gene: TRBJ2-2; d_gene: NA; v_gene: TRBV2; len: 17; abundance: NA; CDR3nt: TGTGCCAGCAGTTTTTACGGACTCTCGGGTGGAACCGGGGAGCTGTTTTTT; CDR3aa: CASSFYGLSGGTGELFF
j_gene: TRBJ1-1; d_gene: NA; v_gene: TRBV19; len: 15; abundance: NA; CDR3nt: TGTGCCAGTAGTATCGCCGATCCCGGGGACACTGAAGCTTTCTTT; CDR3aa: CASSIADPGDTEAFF
j_gene: TRBJ2-5; d_gene: NA; v_gene: TRBV7-9; len: 15; abundance: few; CDR3nt: TGTGCCAGCAGCTTAGTCGGGCCAGGGGTAGAGACCCAGTACTTC; CDR3aa: CASSLVGPGVETQYF
j_gene: TRBJ2-5; d_gene: TRBD1; v_gene: TRBV23-1; len: 14; abundance: once; CDR3nt: TGCGCCAGCAGTCATGGCAGGGGGTTGGAGACCCAGTACTTC; CDR3aa: CASSHGRGLETQYF
j_gene: TRBJ1-1; d_gene: TRBD1; v_gene: TRBV29-1; len: 11; abundance: NA; CDR3nt: TGCAGCGTTGTAGGGGGCGGGGTGGCTTTCTTT; CDR3aa: CSVVGGGVAFF
j_gene: TRBJ2-7; d_gene: TRBD1; v_gene: TRBV7-8; len: 14; abundance: once; CDR3nt: TGTGCCAGCAGCCCCATGGGACAGGCCTACGAGCAGTACTTC; CDR3aa: CASSPMGQAYEQYF
j_gene: TRBJ1-6; d_gene: TRBD1; v_gene: TRBV5-1; len: 14; abundance: NA; CDR3nt: TGCGCCAGCAGCCCCGGGACAGCTCGAATCACCCTCCACTTT; CDR3aa: CASSPGTARITLHF
j_gene: TRBJ1-1; d_gene: NA; v_gene: TRBV7-6; len: 15; abundance: once; CDR3nt: TGTGCCAGCAGCTTAGACGGTCACCTGAACACTGAAGCTTTCTTT; CDR3aa: CASSLDGHLNTEAFF
j_gene: TRBJ1-2; d_gene: NA; v_gene: TRBV5-6; len: 14; abundance: NA; CDR3nt: TGTGCCAGCAGCTTGCAGGGCCTTAACTATGGCTACACCTTC; CDR3aa: CASSLQGLNYGYTF
j_gene: TRBJ1-2; d_gene: NA; v_gene: TRBV11-3; len: 14; abundance: NA; CDR3nt: TGTGCCAGCAGCTTGACAGGAGACGCCTATGGCTACACCTTC; CDR3aa: CASSLTGDAYGYTF
j_gene: TRBJ1-6; d_gene: NA; v_gene: TRBV7-9; len: 15; abundance: once; CDR3nt: TGTGCCAGCAGCTTAGACCAGTTTAAGAATTCACCCCTCCACTTT; CDR3aa: CASSLDQFKNSPLHF